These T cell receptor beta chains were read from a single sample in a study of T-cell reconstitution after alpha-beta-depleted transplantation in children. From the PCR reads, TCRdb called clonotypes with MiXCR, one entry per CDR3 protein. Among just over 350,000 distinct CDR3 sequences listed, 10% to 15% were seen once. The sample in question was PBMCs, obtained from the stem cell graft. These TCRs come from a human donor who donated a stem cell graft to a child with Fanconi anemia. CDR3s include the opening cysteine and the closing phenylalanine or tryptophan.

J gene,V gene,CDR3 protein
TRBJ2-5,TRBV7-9,CASSANEAQYF
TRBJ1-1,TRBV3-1,CASSPRSVKNTEAFF
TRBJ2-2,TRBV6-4,CASSVDSTGELFF
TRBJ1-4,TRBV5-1,CASSLGRGFREKLFF
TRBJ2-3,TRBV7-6,CASSRTRVADTQYF
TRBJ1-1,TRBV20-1,CSARLGSPNTEAFF
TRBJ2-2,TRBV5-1,CASTGQGATGELFF
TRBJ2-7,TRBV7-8,CASSLGATGKEQYF
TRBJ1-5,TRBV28,CASSSGPWGQPQHF
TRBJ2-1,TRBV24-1,CATSDPGTSYNEQFF
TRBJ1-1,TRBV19,CASNFGENTEAFF
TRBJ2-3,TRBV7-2,CASSPELGRDTQYF
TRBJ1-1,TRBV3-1,CASSPILGRQQNTEAFF
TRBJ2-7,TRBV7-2,CASSLALRDEQYF
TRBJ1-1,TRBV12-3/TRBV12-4,CASSPGPSENEAFF
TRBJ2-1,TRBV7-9,CASSLEAGEQFF
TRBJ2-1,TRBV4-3,CASSQGTGTYNEQFF
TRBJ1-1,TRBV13,CASPGDTLNTEAFF
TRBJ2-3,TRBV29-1,CSVRTGGSTDTQYF
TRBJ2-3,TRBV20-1,CSARPGTSDGSTDTQYF
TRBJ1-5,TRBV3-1,CASSQGGQGNQPQHF
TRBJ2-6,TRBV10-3,CATPRTVLSSGANVLTF
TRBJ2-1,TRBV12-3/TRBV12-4,CATRGPPLNEQFF
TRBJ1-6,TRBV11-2,CASSLLRLGSPLHF
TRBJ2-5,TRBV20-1,CSAGYRDQETQYF
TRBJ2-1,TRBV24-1,CATSAARGGRNEQFF
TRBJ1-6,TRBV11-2,CASTFSANSPLHF
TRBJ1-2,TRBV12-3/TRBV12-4,CASSDPTGGFYGYTF
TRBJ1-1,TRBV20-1,CSAIPDRNTEAFF
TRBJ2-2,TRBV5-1,CASSPDTVTGELFF
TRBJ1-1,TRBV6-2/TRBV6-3,CASSRQGGRGTEAFF
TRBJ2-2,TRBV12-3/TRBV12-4,CASSFTSSRTGPNTGELFF
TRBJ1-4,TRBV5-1,CASSLAGGGEKLFF
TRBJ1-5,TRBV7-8,CASSLVLGSNQPQHF
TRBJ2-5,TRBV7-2,CASSRLWRGGQETQYF
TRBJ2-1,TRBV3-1,CASSQDPQGTPNEQFF
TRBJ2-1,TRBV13,CASSPRGASYNEQFF
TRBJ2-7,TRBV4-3,CASSQDGPSYEQYF
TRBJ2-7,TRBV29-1,CSVSGTAHYEQYF
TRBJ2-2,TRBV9,CASSVGVETGRTGELFF
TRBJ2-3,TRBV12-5,CASGWGPSTDTQYF
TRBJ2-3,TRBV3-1,CASSSFGTDTQYF
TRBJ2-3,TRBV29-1,CSVTGTGASTDTQYF
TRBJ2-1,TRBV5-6,CASTLASDRVRSEQFF
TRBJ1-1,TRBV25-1,CASQPQGNTEAFF